This T cell receptor beta chain was obtained from a study of CD4 T cells in relation to SARS-CoV-2 and coronaviruses. Study at large: Convalescent patients had median age around 42 years, range about 21 to 80. The HLA restriction of the shared crossreactive spike epitopes was mapped.

Study results and caveats: Memory recall responses, not primary responses primed in culture, are what the assay detects.

As regards this clone: What it binds is unknown.

Roughly 10^5 naive or memory CD4+ cells were cultured with CEF peptides for approximately 10 days. TCRdb's table, derived via immunoSEQ multiplex PCR, lists solely in-frame clones and lacks some. The sample carries tens of thousands of clones, about 70% recorded once. The CDR3 is 15 residues long. Per germline, CDR1 SGHRS and CDR2 YFSETQ. V lost 4 bases to trimming and J lost 6 bases, with 18 bases between them. The V call is TRBV5-1, the J call TRBJ2-3; no definite D call. The TCR comes from an adult with COVID-19. The source material was memory CD4+ T cells from PBMCs, cultured in vitro. In nucleotides, the CDR3 is TGCGCCAGCAGCCCCAGAACGGACGCGGCGGATACGCAGTATTTT. It codes for CASSPRTDAADTQYF. The variable domain in full, completed from reference TRBV5-1 and TRBJ2-3, reads KAGVTQTPRYLIKTRGQQVTLSCSPISGHRSVSWYQQTPGQGLQFLFEYFSETQRNKGNFPGRFSGRQFSNSRSEMNVSTLELGDSALYLCASSPRTDAADTQYFGPGTRLTVL.